These 4 T cell receptor beta chains came from one sample sequenced in a study of tumor and adjacent non-tumor tissue in lung cancer. RNA was extracted from bulk tissue without any cell sorting. The library came from three nested PCR rounds adapted from ARM-PCR protocols. TCRdb re-called the multiplex PCR reads with MiXCR, one entry per CDR3 protein. The sample contains fewer than 120,000 distinct CDR3 sequences, approximately 80% of which appear only once. Sequencing input: lung tumor tissue. Every receptor here comes from a man between 65 and 85 years old with non-small cell lung cancer.

On this clonotype: A junction boundary mismatches the germline segment, possibly from a read error. V is TRBV11-2 and J is TRBJ2-2; tentatively, D is TRBD2 (6 bases). CDR1 SGHAT and CDR2 FQNNGV come from the germline V gene. This CDR3 is built from 14 residues. The CDR3 spells CVSFSPGYTGEVFF. CDR3 in DNA: TGTGTCAGCTTCTCCCCAGGCTACACCGGGGAGGTGTTTTTT.

Turning to this clonotype: Lacking the conserved final phenylalanine or tryptophan, this CDR3 likely reflects a read error. The rearrangement joins TRBV10-2 to TRBJ1-1; TRBD1 agrees at 9 bases. This CDR3 spans 12 amino acids. Germline trimming cut 6 bases from V and 10 bases from J; bases unmatched to any gene: 6. CDR1 is WSHSY, CDR2 SAAADI, per germline. The CDR3 DNA follows: TGCGCCAGCAGGGACAGGGGCGCTCGAGCTTTCTCT. Its protein product is CASRDRGARAFS.

This clonotype was picked up one time. J is TRBJ1-1 and V is TRBV11-2, with D perhaps TRBD1 (5 bases). This CDR3 comprises 17 residues. The germline V gene encodes CDR1 SGHAT and CDR2 FQNNGV. CDR3 coding DNA: TGTGCTAGCGGCTTACGGGGGAGGAATAAGTGGAACACTGAAGCTTTCTTT. This codes for CASGLRGRNKWNTEAFF.

As for this clonotype: The junction does not match germline at one end; this may be a read error. The chain links TRBV4-3 to TRBJ2-2; D remains unclear. The CDR3 runs to 16 residues. Germline V gene sequence: CDR1 LGHNA, CDR2 YSLEER. CDR3 protein: CASSQFTGANTGELFF. CDR3 DNA sequence: TGCGCCAGCAGCCAGTTCACGGGTGCGAACACAGGGGAGCTGTTTTTT.